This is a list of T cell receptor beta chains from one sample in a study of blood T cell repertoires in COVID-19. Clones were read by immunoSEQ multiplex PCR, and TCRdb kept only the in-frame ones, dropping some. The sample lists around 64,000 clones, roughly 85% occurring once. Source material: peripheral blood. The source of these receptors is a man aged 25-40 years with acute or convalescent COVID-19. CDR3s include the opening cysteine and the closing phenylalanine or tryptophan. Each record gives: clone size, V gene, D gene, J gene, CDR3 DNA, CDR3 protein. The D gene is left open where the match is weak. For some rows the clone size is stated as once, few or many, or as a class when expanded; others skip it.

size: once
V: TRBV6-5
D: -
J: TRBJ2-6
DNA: TGTGCCAGCAGTTACGGCAGATACTCTGGGGCCAACGTCCTGACTTTC
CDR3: CASSYGRYSGANVLTF

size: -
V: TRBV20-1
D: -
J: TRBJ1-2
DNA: TGCAGTGATGAAGGGGTGGATGGCTACACCTTC
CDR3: CSDEGVDGYTF

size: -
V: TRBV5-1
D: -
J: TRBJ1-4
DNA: TGCGCCAGCAGCTTGGGGCGGGGGGTTTTGAATGAAAAACTGTTTTTT
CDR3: CASSLGRGVLNEKLFF

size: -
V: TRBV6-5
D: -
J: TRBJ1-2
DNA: TGTGCCAGCAGGAGAAGCCCGGGGGAAGGCGGCGGCTACACCTTC
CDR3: CASRRSPGEGGGYTF

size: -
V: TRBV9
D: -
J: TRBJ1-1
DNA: TGTGCCAGCAGCGCCCAGGGGAACACTGAAGCTTTCTTT
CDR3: CASSAQGNTEAFF

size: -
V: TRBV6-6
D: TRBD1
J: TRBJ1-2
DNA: TGTGCCAGCAGTTACTCGATCGGACAGGGCTATGGCTACACCTTC
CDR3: CASSYSIGQGYGYTF

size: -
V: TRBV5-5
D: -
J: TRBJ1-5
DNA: TGTGCCAGCAGCCAAGGGAGGGCTGCTCAGCCCCAGCATTTT
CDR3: CASSQGRAAQPQHF

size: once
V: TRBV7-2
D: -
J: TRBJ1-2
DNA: TGTGCCAGCAGCAGATACGGTGTCAACTATGGCTACACCTTC
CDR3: CASSRYGVNYGYTF

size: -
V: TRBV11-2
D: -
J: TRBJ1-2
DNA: TGTGCCAGCAGCTTAAGGGGCCTATATGGCTACACCTTC
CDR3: CASSLRGLYGYTF

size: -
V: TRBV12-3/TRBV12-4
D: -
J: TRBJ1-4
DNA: TGTGCCAGCAGTCGAGGGACATCTGAAAAACTGTTTTTT
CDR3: CASSRGTSEKLFF

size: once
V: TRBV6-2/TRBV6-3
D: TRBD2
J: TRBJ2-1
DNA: TGTGCCAGCAGCCAACTAGCGGGAGTGACTTCGGGGCTAGATGAGCAGTTCTTC
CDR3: CASSQLAGVTSGLDEQFF

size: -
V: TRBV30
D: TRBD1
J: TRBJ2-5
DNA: TGTGCCTGGGATACAGGGGTTCCAGGGACCCAGTACTTC
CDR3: CAWDTGVPGTQYF

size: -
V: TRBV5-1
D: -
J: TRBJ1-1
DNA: TGCGCCAGCAGCTTGGGACAGGAATCTGAAGCTTTCTTT
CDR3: CASSLGQESEAFF

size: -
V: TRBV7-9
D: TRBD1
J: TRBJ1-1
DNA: TGTGCCAGCAGCTGGTCCCAGGGGGACACTGAAGCTTTCTTT
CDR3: CASSWSQGDTEAFF

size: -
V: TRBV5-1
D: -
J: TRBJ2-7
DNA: TGCGCCAGCAGCTTGGGGTCAGGGGACGGATCCTACGAGCAGTACTTC
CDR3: CASSLGSGDGSYEQYF

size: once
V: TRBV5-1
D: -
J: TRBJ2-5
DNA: TGCGCCAGCAGCCCCCAGGGGCGCCAAGAGACCCAGTACTTC
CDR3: CASSPQGRQETQYF

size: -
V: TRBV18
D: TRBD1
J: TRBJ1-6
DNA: TGTGCCAGCTCAACAGGGGGTCATTCACCCCTCCACTTT
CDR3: CASSTGGHSPLHF

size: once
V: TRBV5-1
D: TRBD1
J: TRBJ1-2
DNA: TGCGCCAGCAGCTTGATAAAGGGACAGGGCGAGAACTATGGCTACACCTTC
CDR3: CASSLIKGQGENYGYTF

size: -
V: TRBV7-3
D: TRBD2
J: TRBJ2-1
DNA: TGTGCCAGCAGCTCCTTCGGCCCCGGGACTAGCCGAAGCCCCAGCTCCTACAATGAGCAGTTCTTC
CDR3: CASSSFGPGTSRSPSSYNEQFF

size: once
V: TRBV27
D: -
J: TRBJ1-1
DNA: TGTGCCAGCAGTCCAACCCTACCCGGCAGGGGCCCTCATGGGAACACTGAAGCTTTCTTT
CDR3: CASSPTLPGRGPHGNTEAFF

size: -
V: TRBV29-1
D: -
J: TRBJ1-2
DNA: TGCAGCGTTTCACAGGGTGAAGGCTACACCTTC
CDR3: CSVSQGEGYTF

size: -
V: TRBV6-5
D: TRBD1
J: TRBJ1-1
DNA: TGTGCCAGCAGTCCGGGGGTAACAGGGACAGGGCGAGCTTTCTTT
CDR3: CASSPGVTGTGRAFF

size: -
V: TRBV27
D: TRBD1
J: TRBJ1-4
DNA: TGTGCCAGCGGGGGATCCGGGACAGTTCGGGAAAAACTGTTTTTT
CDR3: CASGGSGTVREKLFF

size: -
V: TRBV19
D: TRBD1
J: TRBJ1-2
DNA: TGTGCCAGTCGGGCAGGGGGTGACTATGGCTACACCTTC
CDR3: CASRAGGDYGYTF

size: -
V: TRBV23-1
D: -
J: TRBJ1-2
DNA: TGCGCCAGCAGGAAAGGACTCTATGGCTACACCTTC
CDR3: CASRKGLYGYTF

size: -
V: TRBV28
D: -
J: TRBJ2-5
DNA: TGTGCCAGCAGTTTGAGACAGGTTGGGTCCCAGTACTTC
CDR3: CASSLRQVGSQYF

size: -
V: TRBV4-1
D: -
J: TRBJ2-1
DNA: TGCGCCAGCAGCCAAGAACCTTACCTACAAGCGAGTGAGCAGTTCTTC
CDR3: CASSQEPYLQASEQFF

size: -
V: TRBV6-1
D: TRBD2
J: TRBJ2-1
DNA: TGTGCCAGCAGTGATCGGGGACTAGACCGGAATGAGCAGTTCTTC
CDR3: CASSDRGLDRNEQFF

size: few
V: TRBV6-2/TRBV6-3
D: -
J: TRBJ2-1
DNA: TGTGCCAGCAGTGACCTCGGGGTAGGCGAGCAGTTCTTC
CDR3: CASSDLGVGEQFF

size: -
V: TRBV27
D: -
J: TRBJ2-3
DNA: TGTGCCAGCAGCCATGGGACAACTAGCACAGATACGCAGTATTTT
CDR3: CASSHGTTSTDTQYF

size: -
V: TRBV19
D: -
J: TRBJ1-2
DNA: TGTGCCAGTAGTGCCAGGGTGGTCAATGGCTACACCTTC
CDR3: CASSARVVNGYTF

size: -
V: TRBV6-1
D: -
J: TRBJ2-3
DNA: TGTGCCAGCAGTGAAGATGGGCGGGGGCTAACAGATACGCAGTATTTT
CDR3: CASSEDGRGLTDTQYF

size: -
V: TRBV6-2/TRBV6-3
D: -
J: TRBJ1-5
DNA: TGTGCCAGCAGTTACGGACTAACAGGCGTCAATCAGCCCCAGCATTTT
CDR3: CASSYGLTGVNQPQHF

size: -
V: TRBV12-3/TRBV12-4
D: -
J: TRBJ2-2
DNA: TGTGCCAGCAGTTCCGGTTGGGAGCTGTTTTTT
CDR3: CASSSGWELFF

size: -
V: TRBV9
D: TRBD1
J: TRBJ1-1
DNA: TGTGCCAGCAGCCAGACAGGGGTGAACACTGAAGCTTTCTTT
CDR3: CASSQTGVNTEAFF

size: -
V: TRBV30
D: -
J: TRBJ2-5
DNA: TGTGCCTGGTCCCCTAATTTAGCCCAAGAGACCCAGTACTTC
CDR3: CAWSPNLAQETQYF

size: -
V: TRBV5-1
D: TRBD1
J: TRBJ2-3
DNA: TGCGCCAGCAGCTTGGCCGGACTACAGGGGGTTACCACAGATACGCAGTATTTT
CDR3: CASSLAGLQGVTTDTQYF

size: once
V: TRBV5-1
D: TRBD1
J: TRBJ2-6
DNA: TGCGCCAGCAGCGCCGACCGGGACAGGCCGAGCTCTGGGGCCAACGTCCTGACTTTC
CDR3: CASSADRDRPSSGANVLTF

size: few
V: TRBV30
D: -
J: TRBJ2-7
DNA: TGTGCCTGGAGTGTACCCCCGGGAACCTACGAGCAGTACTTC
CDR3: CAWSVPPGTYEQYF

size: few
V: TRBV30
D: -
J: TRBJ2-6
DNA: TGTGCCTGGAGTGTACTAAGCCCTGGGGCCAACGTCCTGACTTTC
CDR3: CAWSVLSPGANVLTF

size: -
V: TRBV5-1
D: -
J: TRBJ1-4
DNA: TGCGCCAGCAGCTTATTGCAGGGGCGTAATGAAAAACTGTTTTTT
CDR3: CASSLLQGRNEKLFF

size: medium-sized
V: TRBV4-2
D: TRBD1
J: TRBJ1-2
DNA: TGTGCCAGCAGCACGACAGGGTTGTACGGCTACACCTTC
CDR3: CASSTTGLYGYTF

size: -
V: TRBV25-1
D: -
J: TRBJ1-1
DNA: TGTGCCAGCAGTGAACAATGGGCAGGTTCCCCTTTCTTT
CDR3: CASSEQWAGSPFF

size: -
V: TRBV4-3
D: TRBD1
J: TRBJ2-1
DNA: TGCGCCAGCGGCAGGGGGCTATGGAATGAGCAGTTCTTC
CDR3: CASGRGLWNEQFF

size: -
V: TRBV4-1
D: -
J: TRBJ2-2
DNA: TGCGCCAGCAGCGAAGGAAGAGGGTCGAACACCGGGGAGCTGTTTTTT
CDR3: CASSEGRGSNTGELFF